The rows below give T cell receptor beta chains drawn from one sample of a study of T cells after yellow fever vaccination. MiXCR was run by TCRdb on the 5' RACE reads, yielding one entry per CDR3 protein. The sample includes approximately 300,000 distinct CDR3 sequences, approximately 11% seen only once; the top ten take around 3.2%. The sample consisted of CD4+ T cells sorted from PBMCs, taken 45 days after the yellow fever booster vaccination. These receptor sequences come from a man aged 18 to 29 who received the YFV17D yellow fever vaccine. Both conserved end residues are part of each CDR3. D genes are given only for firm matches. Clone size is shown for a subset of rows, as once, few, many or a class of expanded clone.

>many|TRBV9|TRBJ2-1|NA
CASSVGADYNEQFF
TGTGCCAGCAGCGTAGGGGCAGACTACAATGAGCAGTTCTTC
>NA|TRBV5-1|TRBJ1-4|NA
CASSSGGNEKLFF
TGCGCCAGCAGCTCCGGCGGTAATGAAAAACTGTTTTTT
>few|TRBV25-1|TRBJ1-6|NA
CASSLGGSNSPLHF
TGTGCCAGTTCACTAGGGGGAAGTAATTCACCCCTCCACTTT
>NA|TRBV15|TRBJ1-2|NA
CATSRSGPRGYTF
TGTGCCACCAGCAGATCAGGGCCTCGGGGCTACACCTTC
>few|TRBV6-2/TRBV6-3|TRBJ1-1|TRBD1
CASRQPGTGYTEAFF
TGTGCCAGCAGACAACCCGGGACAGGGTACACTGAAGCTTTCTTT
>many|TRBV7-2|TRBJ2-3|TRBD1
CASSPTGTGADTQYF
TGTGCCAGCAGCCCAACCGGGACAGGGGCAGATACGCAGTATTTT
>many|TRBV10-3|TRBJ1-1|TRBD1
CAISMDRGGTEAFF
TGTGCCATCAGTATGGACAGGGGCGGCACTGAAGCTTTCTTT
>few|TRBV13|TRBJ2-1|NA
CASSSPSLSYNEQFF
TGTGCCAGCAGCTCCCCTAGTCTCTCCTACAATGAGCAGTTCTTC
>NA|TRBV9|TRBJ2-2|NA
CASSVGSAGTELFF
TGTGCCAGCAGCGTAGGGTCGGCGGGGACGGAGCTGTTTTTT
>many|TRBV20-1|TRBJ1-2|TRBD1
CSAGGAGGADYGYTF
TGCAGTGCTGGGGGGGCAGGGGGCGCCGACTATGGCTACACCTTC
>NA|TRBV4-1|TRBJ1-1|NA
CASSLLPKGGGTEAFF
TGCGCCAGCAGCCTACTCCCCAAGGGGGGAGGCACTGAAGCTTTCTTT
>NA|TRBV4-1|TRBJ1-4|NA
CASSQGPAEWATNEKLFF
TGCGCCAGCAGCCAAGGTCCGGCTGAGTGGGCAACTAATGAAAAACTGTTTTTT
>few|TRBV20-1|TRBJ2-2|NA
CSARDNGAGTGELFF
TGCAGTGCTAGAGATAACGGAGCCGGGACCGGGGAGCTGTTTTTT
>NA|TRBV6-2/TRBV6-3|TRBJ2-1|TRBD1
CATAQGLLYNEQFF
TGTGCCACCGCACAGGGGCTCTTATACAATGAGCAGTTCTTC
>few|TRBV21-1|TRBJ1-1|NA
CASSRRDQHAFF
TGTGCCAGCAGCCGCCGGGACCAACATGCTTTCTTT
>NA|TRBV4-3|TRBJ1-2|TRBD1
CASSERDSHNYGYTF
TGCGCCAGCAGCGAAAGGGACAGCCATAACTATGGCTACACCTTC
>few|TRBV20-1|TRBJ2-3|TRBD2
CSARAGTSGGTDTQYF
TGCAGTGCTAGAGCCGGGACTAGCGGGGGCACAGATACGCAGTATTTT
>few|TRBV5-1|TRBJ2-5|TRBD2
CASKAWGLAGDQETQYF
TGCGCCAGCAAAGCTTGGGGACTAGCGGGGGACCAAGAGACCCAGTACTTC
>many|TRBV20-1|TRBJ2-7|TRBD2
CSASGTSGGLEQYF
TGCAGTGCGTCCGGGACTAGCGGGGGTCTCGAGCAGTACTTC
>NA|TRBV28|TRBJ2-5|TRBD2
CASSTSPRGLAGGWWTQYF
TGTGCCAGCAGTACCTCCCCTCGTGGACTAGCGGGGGGTTGGTGGACCCAGTACTTC